The 17 T cell receptor beta chains reported below all come from one sample, sequenced in a study of T-cell reconstitution after alpha-beta-depleted transplantation in children. Unique molecular identifiers featured in how the TCRbeta library was prepared. MiXCR, applied by TCRdb to the PCR reads, yields one record per CDR3 protein. The profile shows about 220,000 distinct CDR3 sequences, about 15% of them singletons. The sample consisted of PBMCs, mostly from graft donor cells, taken 360 days after TCRalphabeta/CD19-depleted stem cell transplant. The receptors here all came from a male patient between 2 and 10 years old who had a stem cell transplant for acute lymphoblastic leukemia, so the T cells may come from the graft donor.

Regarding this clonotype: A much larger clone differs by one base, so this may be a read error. J is TRBJ2-1 and V is TRBV5-1; D tentatively fits TRBD1 or TRBD2 (5 bases each). Germline V gene sequence: CDR1 SGHRS, CDR2 YFSETQ. This CDR3 comprises 17 residues. Trimming pared 3 bases from V and 6 bases from J, leaving 22 bases between. This CDR3 is CASSSSQEGRRFNEQFF. CDR3 DNA: TGCGCCAGCAGCTCGAGTCAAGAGGGGAGAAGATTCAATGAGCAGTTCTTC.

This clonotype was counted only a few times. This chain uses TRBV28 with TRBJ2-1; TRBD2 matches 10 bases. The CDR3 extends over 16 amino acids. V was pared by 5 bases and J by 6 bases, with 10 bases of the junction left unmatched. In germline, CDR1 is MDHEN, CDR2 SYDVKM. The CDR3 protein is CASSRLLAGARNEQFF. CDR3 in DNA: TGTGCCAGCAGTCGACTTCTAGCGGGGGCCCGCAATGAGCAGTTCTTC.

This clonotype has just a few counts. This sequence joins TRBV29-1 and TRBJ2-3; D may be TRBD2 (6 bases). Germline CDR1 reads SQVTM; CDR2 reads ANQGSEA. V was cut by 1 base and J by 2 bases, with 13 bases left in between. The length of the CDR3 is 15 residues. As DNA, the CDR3 is TGCAGCGTTGAAGGGCCGGGGGAGGACACAGATACGCAGTATTTT. Translation: CSVEGPGEDTDTQYF.

The rearrangement uses TRBV6-1 and TRBJ2-7, with 11 bases fitting TRBD2. The ends lost 7 bases at V and 2 bases at J; junction bases unmatched: 4. Germline V gives CDR1 MNHNS, CDR2 SASEGT. CDR3 length: 14 amino acids. Here the CDR3 DNA reads TGTGCCAGCACTAGACTAGCGGGGCCCTACGAGCAGTACTTC. Protein: CASTRLAGPYEQYF.

CDR3 region: CAWSDWGPSRGGTQYF. CDR3 DNA: TGTGCCTGGAGTGATTGGGGCCCCTCCCGCGGAGGCACGCAGTATTTT. The chain links TRBV30 to TRBJ2-3; D may be TRBD1 or TRBD2 (5 bases each). CDR1 GTSNPN and CDR2 SVGIG come from the germline V gene (reference sequence). The CDR3 runs to 16 residues. Between the trimmed V and J ends, which lost 1 base and 9 bases, there was a span of 23 bases.

The chain employs TRBV10-1 and TRBJ2-2; 7 bases align to TRBD1. With 6 bases clipped from V and 7 bases from J, the junction kept 2 bases outside the gene matches. The CDR3 length is 12 residues. Germline lookup yields CDR1 WNHNN and CDR2 SYGVQD (reference sequence). The CDR3 DNA reads TGCGCCAGCAGGACAGGGAACGGGGAGCTGTTTTTT. As protein: CASRTGNGELFF.

This clonotype was picked up many times. The CDR3 coding sequence is TGTGCCAGCAGTTTACTGGAATTCCAAGAGACCCAGTACTTC. Translated: CASSLLEFQETQYF. This chain joins TRBV12-3 or TRBV12-4 and TRBJ2-5; D ambiguous. V was pared by 2 bases and J by 1 base, with 8 bases between. The CDR3 runs to 14 residues.

There are many counts of this clonotype. The V gene is TRBV29-1, the J gene TRBJ2-5; D is unresolved. V gave up 4 bases and J gave up 2 bases, with 5 bases separating them. The CDR3 loop spans 11 amino acids. Looked up from germline, CDR1 is SQVTM and CDR2 is ANQGSEA. The CDR3 nucleotides read TGCAGCGTTGGGTATCAAGAGACCCAGTACTTC. Its translation is CSVGYQETQYF. The variable domain in full, with the rest retrieved from reference TRBV29-1 and TRBJ2-5, is SAVISQKPSRDICQRGTSLTIQCQVDSQVTMMFWYRQQPGQSLTLIATANQGSEATYESGFVIDKFPISRPNLTFSTLTVSNMSPEDSSIYLCSVGYQETQYFGPGTRLLVL.

The chain recombines TRBV4-1 with TRBJ2-7; D gene unclear. Trimming cost V 0 bases and J 0 bases, with 9 bases left between them. Germline V gives CDR1 MGHRA, CDR2 YSYEKL. CDR3 length: 15 amino acids. CDR3 in DNA: TGCGCCAGCAGCCAAGAGCCCTTTTTCTCCTACGAGCAGTACTTC. Its translation: CASSQEPFFSYEQYF.

This clonotype was detected a few times. The chain recombines TRBV5-1 with TRBJ1-2; TRBD1 aligns across 9 bases. The germline CDR1 and CDR2 sequences are SGHRS and YFSETQ. Losses at the gene ends were 4 bases for V and 3 bases for J; bases not matched to a gene: 7. The CDR3 is made up of 15 amino acids. In DNA, the CDR3 is TGCGCCAGCAGCCGAGGGACAGGGACAGACTATGGCTACACCTTC. It specifies CASSRGTGTDYGYTF.

The chain combines TRBV19 with TRBJ1-1; D gene uncertain. V lost 6 bases and J 4 bases, leaving 15 bases between the germline ends. The CDR3 extends over 14 amino acids. Germline CDR1 and CDR2: LNHDA and SQIVND (reference sequence). The CDR3 here is CASSSPGRVTEAFF. CDR3 in DNA: TGTGCCAGTAGCTCCCCCGGGCGCGTCACTGAAGCTTTCTTT.

This clonotype has just a few counts. The J gene is TRBJ1-2, the V gene TRBV7-9; the D gene is possibly TRBD1 (6 bases). Germline V CDR1 and CDR2: SEHNR, FQNEAQ (reference sequence). V lost 0 bases to trimming and J lost 4 bases, with 18 bases between them. The CDR3 covers 17 residues. The CDR3 region is CASSLAPGKDSSYGYTF. The CDR3 nucleotides read TGTGCCAGCAGCTTAGCGCCGGGCAAGGACAGTAGCTATGGCTACACCTTC. Complete variable domain (other parts from reference TRBV7-9 and TRBJ1-2): DTGVSQNPRHKITKRGQNVTFRCDPISEHNRLYWYRQTLGQGPEFLTYFQNEAQLEKSRLLSDRFSAERPKGSFSTLEIQRTEQGDSAMYLCASSLAPGKDSSYGYTFGSGTRLTVV.

This clonotype was detected only a few times. The rearrangement links TRBV27 to TRBJ1-1; 7 bases map to TRBD1. The CDR3 has 15 amino acids. Trimming took 2 bases from V and 3 from J; bases not matched to a gene: 6. CDR1 MNHEY and CDR2 SMNVEV come from the germline V gene (reference sequence). CDR3 nucleotide sequence: TGTGCCAGCAGTTTAACAGGGGAGCCATACACTGAAGCTTTCTTT. Amino acid sequence: CASSLTGEPYTEAFF.

This clonotype was counted between two and nine times. This chain links TRBV5-1 with TRBJ2-6, with TRBD2 matching over 9 bases. This CDR3 has 17 residues. V shed 3 bases and J 4 bases; nucleotides not matched to a gene: 8. Germline V gene lookup returns CDR1 SGHRS and CDR2 YFSETQ. CDR3 nucleotides: TGCGCCAGCAGCTGGACGGGACTAGCCGTCGGGGCCAACGTCCTGACTTTC. The encoded protein is CASSWTGLAVGANVLTF.

This clonotype came up many times. The CDR3 is CASSLISRGGSYEQYF. The CDR3 coding sequence is TGTGCCAGCAGTTTAATCTCTCGCGGGGGGTCCTACGAGCAGTACTTC. The rearrangement uses TRBV27 and TRBJ2-7; 8 bases match TRBD2. The CDR3 sequence is 16 residues long. Per the germline V gene, CDR1 is MNHEY and CDR2 is SMNVEV (reference sequence). The trim removed 2 bases at V and 1 base at J, leaving 7 bases unmatched.

This clonotype was observed a few times. The J gene is TRBJ2-1, the V gene TRBV14, with a weak D call TRBD1 (6 bases). Germline V gene data show CDR1 as SGHDN and CDR2 as FVKESK. Trimming shortened V by 1 base and J by 11 bases, and 12 bases separated the two germline ends. CDR3 length: 13 residues. The CDR3 DNA sequence: TGTGCCAGCAGCCAAGGACTTGGGACACAGCAGTTCTTC. Protein product: CASSQGLGTQQFF.

This clonotype was counted many times. The gene calls are TRBV6-2 or TRBV6-3 and TRBJ1-1; 7 positions match TRBD1. The CDR3 loop spans 14 amino acids. CDR1 is MNHEY and CDR2 is SVGEGT in the germline V gene. J lost 7 bases, V lost 0 bases, and 5 bases had no gene match. This CDR3 reads CASSYSRQGSEAFF. For the CDR3, the DNA is TGTGCCAGCAGTTACTCACGACAGGGTAGTGAAGCTTTCTTT.